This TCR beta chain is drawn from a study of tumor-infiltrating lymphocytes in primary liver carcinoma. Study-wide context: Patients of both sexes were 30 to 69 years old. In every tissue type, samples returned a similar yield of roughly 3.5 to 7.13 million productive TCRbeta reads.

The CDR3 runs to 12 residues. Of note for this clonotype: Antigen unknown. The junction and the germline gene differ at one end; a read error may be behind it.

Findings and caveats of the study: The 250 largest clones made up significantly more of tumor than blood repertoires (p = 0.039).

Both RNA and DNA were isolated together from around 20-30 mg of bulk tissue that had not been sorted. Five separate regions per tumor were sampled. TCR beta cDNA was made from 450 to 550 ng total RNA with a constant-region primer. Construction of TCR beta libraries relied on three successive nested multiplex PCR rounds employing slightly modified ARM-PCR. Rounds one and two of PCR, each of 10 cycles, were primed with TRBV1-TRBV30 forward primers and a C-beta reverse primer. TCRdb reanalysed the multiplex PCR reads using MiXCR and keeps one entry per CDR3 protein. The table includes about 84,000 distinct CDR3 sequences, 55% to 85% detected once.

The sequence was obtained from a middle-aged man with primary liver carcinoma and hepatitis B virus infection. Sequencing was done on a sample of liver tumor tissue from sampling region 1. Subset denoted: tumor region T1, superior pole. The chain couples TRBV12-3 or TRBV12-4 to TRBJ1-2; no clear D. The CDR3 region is CASGSENCGYTF. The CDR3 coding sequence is TGTGCCAGCGGTTCGGAGAACTGTGGCTACACCTTC.